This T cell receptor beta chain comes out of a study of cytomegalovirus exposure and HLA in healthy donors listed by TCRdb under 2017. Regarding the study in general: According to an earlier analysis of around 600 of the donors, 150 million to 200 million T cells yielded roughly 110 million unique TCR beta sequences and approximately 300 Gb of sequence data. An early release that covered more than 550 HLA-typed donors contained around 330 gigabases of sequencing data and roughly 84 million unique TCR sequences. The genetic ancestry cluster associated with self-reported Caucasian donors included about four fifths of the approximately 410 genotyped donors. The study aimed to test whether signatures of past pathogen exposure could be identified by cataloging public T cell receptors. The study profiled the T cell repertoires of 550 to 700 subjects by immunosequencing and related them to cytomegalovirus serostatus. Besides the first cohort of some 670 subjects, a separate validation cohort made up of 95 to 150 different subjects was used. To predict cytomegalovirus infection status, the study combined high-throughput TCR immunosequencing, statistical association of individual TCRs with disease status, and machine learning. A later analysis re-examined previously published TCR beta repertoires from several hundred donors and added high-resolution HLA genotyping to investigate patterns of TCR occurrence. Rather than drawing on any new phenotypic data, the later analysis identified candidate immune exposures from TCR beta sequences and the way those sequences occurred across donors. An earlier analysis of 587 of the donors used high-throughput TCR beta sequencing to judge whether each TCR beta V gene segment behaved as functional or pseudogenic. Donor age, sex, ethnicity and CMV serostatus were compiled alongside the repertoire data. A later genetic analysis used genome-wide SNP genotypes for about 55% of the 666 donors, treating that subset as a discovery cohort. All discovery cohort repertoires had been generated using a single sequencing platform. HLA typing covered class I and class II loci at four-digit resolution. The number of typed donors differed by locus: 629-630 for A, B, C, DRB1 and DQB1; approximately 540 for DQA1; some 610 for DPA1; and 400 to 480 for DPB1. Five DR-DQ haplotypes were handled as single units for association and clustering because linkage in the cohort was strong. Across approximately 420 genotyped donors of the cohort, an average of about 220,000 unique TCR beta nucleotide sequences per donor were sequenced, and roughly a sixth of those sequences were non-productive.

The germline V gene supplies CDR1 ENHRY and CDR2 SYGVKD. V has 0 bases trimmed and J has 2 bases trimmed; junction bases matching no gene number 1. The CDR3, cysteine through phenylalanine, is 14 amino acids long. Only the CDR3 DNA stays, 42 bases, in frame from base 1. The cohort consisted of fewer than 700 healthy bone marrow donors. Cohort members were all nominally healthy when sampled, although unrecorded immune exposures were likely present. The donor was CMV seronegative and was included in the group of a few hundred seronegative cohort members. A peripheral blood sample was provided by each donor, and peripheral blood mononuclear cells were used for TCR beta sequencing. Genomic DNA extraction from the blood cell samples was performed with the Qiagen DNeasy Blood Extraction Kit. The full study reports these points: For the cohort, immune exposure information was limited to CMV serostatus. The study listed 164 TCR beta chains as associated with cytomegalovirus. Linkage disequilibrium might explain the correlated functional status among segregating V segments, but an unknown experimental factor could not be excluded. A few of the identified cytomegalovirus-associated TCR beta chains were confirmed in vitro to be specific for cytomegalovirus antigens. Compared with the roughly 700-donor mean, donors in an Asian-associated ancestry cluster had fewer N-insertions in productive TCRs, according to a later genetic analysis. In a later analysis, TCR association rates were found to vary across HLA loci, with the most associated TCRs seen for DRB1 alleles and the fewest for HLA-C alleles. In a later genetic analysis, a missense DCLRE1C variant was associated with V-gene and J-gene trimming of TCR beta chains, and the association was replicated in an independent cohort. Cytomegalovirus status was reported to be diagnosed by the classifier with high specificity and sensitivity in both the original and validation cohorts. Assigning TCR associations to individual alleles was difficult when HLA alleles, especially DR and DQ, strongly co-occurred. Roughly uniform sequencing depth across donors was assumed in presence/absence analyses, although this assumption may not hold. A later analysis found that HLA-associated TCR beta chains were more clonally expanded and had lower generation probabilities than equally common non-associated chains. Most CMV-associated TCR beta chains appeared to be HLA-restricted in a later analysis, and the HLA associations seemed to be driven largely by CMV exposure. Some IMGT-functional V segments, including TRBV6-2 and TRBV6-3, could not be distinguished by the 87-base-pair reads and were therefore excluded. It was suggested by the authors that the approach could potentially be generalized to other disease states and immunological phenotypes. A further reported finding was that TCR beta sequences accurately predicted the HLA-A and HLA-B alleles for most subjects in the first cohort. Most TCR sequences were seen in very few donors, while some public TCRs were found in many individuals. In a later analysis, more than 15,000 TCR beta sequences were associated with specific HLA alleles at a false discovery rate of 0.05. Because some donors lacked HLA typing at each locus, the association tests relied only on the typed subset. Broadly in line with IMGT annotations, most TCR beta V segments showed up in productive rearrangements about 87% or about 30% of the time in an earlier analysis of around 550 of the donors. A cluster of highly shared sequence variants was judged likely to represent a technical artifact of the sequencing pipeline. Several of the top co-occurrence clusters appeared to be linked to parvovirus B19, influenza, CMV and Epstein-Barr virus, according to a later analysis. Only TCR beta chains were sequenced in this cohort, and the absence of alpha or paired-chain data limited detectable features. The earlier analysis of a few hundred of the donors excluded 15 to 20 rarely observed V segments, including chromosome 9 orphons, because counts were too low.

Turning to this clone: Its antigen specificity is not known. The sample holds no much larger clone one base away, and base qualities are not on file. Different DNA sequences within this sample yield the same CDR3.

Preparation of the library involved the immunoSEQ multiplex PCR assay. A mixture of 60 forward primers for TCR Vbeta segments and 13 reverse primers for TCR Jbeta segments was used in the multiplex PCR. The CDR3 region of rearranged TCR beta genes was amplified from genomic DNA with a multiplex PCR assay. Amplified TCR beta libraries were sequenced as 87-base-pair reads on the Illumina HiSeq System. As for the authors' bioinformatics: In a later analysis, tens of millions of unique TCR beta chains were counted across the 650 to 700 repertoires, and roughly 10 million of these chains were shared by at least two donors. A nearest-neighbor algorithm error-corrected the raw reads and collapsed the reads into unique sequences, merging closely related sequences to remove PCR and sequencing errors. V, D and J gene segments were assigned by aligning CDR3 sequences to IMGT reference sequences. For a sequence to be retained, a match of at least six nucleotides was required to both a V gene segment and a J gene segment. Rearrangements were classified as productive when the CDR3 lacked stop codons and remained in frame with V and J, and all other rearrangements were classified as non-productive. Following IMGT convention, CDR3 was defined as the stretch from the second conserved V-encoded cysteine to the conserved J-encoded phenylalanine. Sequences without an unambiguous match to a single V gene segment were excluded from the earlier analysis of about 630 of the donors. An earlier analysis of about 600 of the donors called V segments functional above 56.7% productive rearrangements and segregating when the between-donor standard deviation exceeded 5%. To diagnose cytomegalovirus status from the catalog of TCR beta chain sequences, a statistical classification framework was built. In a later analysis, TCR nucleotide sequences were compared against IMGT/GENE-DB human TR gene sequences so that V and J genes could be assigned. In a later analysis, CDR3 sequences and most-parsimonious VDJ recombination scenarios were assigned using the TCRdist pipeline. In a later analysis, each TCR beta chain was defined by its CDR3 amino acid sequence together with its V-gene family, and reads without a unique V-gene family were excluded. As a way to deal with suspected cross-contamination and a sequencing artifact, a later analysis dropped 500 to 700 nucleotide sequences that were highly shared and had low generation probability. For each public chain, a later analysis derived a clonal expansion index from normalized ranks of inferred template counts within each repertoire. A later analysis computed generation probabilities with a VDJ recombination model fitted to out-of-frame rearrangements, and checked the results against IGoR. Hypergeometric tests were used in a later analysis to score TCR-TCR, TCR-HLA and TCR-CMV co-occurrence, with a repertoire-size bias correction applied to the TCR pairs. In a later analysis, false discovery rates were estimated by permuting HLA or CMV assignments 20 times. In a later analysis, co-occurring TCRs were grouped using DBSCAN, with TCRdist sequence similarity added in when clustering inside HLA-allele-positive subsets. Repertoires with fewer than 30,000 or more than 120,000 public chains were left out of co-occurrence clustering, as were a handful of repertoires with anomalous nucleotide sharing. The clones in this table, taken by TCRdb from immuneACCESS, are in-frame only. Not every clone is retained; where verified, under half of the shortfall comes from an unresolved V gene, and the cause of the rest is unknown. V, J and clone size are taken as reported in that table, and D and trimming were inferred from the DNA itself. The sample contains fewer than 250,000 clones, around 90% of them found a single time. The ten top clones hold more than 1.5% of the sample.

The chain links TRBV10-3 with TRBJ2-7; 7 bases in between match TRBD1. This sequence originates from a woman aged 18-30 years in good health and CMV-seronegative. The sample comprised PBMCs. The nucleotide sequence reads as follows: TGTGCCATCAGTGAGTCAGACAGGGCCTACGAGCAGTACTTC. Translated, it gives CAISESDRAYEQYF.